This TCR beta chain was captured in a study of CD8 T cells in ankylosing spondylitis. The study, taken as a whole, reports: Reports of some motif variants in reactive arthritis synovial fluid and blood predate this one. Reportedly, significant enrichment of disease-linked clones occurred in matched ankylosing spondylitis synovial fluid. Disease-linked clones had a CD8+ phenotype and relatively low frequency in peripheral blood. Ankylosing spondylitis blood seemed to carry a telltale TCR beta motif made of fewer than ten highly homologous variants.

In the case of this clonotype: What it recognizes is unknown.

MiXCR was run by TCRdb on the 5' RACE reads, yielding one entry per CDR3 protein. The sample has roughly 700,000 distinct CDR3 sequences, 15% to 20% seen once; the top ten hold roughly a fifth. The CDR3 is 17 residues long. V was pared by 6 bases and J by 1 base, with 9 bases of the junction left unmatched. The sequencing sample was made of blood, either unsorted or a sorted T cell fraction (not recorded which). The TCR sequence derives from a male donor with ankylosing spondylitis. The chain combines TRBV12-3 or TRBV12-4 with TRBJ2-7; 13 bases map to TRBD2. CDR3 sequence: CASSSTSGREVSYEQYF. The DNA of the CDR3 is TGTGCCAGCAGCTCTACTAGCGGGAGGGAGGTTTCCTACGAGCAGTACTTC.